One sample yielded the 24 T cell receptor beta chains listed below, sequenced in a study of identical twins. TCRdb reprocessed the 5' RACE reads via MiXCR and lists one record per CDR3 protein. Found here are about 340,000 distinct CDR3 sequences, roughly an eighth of them singletons; the top ten hold 7.2%. The same sample was also used in a study of yellow fever vaccine responses in identical twins.

Input material: CD8+ T cells sorted from blood. These receptors were obtained from a woman aged 18 to 35 in good health.

The CDR3: CASSLVAGTYGGELFF. Here the CDR3 DNA reads TGTGCCAGCAGTTTGGTGGCGGGGACCTACGGCGGGGAGCTGTTTTTT. V gene TRBV12-3 or TRBV12-4 combines with J gene TRBJ2-2, with D maybe TRBD2 (6 bases). The V and J ends lost 3 bases and 7 bases respectively, with 18 bases between them. The CDR3 has 16 residues.

The rearrangement uses TRBV2 and TRBJ2-1; D call uncertain. CDR3 length equals 13 residues. Germline values: CDR1 SNHLY, CDR2 FYNNEI. Deletions cut 4 bases from V and 7 bases from J, with 11 bases between. The DNA for the CDR3 is TGTGCCAGCAGTGGGGGTTTTAGAAATGAGCAGTTCTTC. It yields the protein CASSGGFRNEQFF.

This clonotype was found a few times. V is TRBV9 and J is TRBJ2-1, with 13 bases that match TRBD2. The V segment lost 0 bases and the J segment 7 bases; nucleotides outside the gene matches: 4. This CDR3 comprises 16 residues. Germline assignment: CDR1 SGDLS and CDR2 YYNGEE. The CDR3 region has the DNA TGTGCCAGCAGCGTAGGGGGGACTAGCGGGACAAATGAGCAGTTCTTC. Its translation is CASSVGGTSGTNEQFF.

The DNA of the CDR3 is TGCAGCGCGGGGGGCATGGCGGTTTTCCGCTCCTACAATGAGCAGTTCTTC. Protein sequence: CSAGGMAVFRSYNEQFF. The V call is TRBV29-1, the J call TRBJ2-1; weak D call: TRBD2 (7 bases). V was pared by 7 bases and J by 0 bases, with 22 bases between. This CDR3 has 17 residues. The germline CDR1 and CDR2 sequences are SQVTM and ANQGSEA.

Ten or more counts support this clonotype. This chain connects TRBV29-1 to TRBJ2-4, with TRBD2 matching 7 bases. The germline CDR1 and CDR2 sequences are SQVTM and ANQGSEA. The CDR3 length is 14 residues. Trimming took 7 bases from V and 1 from J; bases not matched to a gene: 7. The CDR3 DNA reads as TGCAGCGCCGAAGTGGGGGGGGCCAAAAACATTCAGTACTTC. This encodes CSAEVGGAKNIQYF.

The CDR3 protein is CASSLGQGLAGANEQFF. Here the CDR3 DNA reads TGTGCCAGCAGCTTGGGACAGGGACTAGCGGGAGCGAATGAGCAGTTCTTC. The J gene is TRBJ2-1, the V gene TRBV5-8; the match to TRBD2 covers 14 bases. The CDR3 spans 17 residues. Germline values: CDR1 SGHTS, CDR2 YDEGEE. Trimming took 0 bases from V and 7 from J; bases not matched to a gene: 6. The full variable domain, with the rest looked up from reference TRBV5-8 and TRBJ2-1, is EAGVTQSPTHLIKTRGQQATLRCSPISGHTSVYWYQQALGLGLQFLLWYDEGEERNRGNFPPRFSGRQFPNYSSELNVNALELEDSALYLCASSLGQGLAGANEQFFGPGTRLTVL.

This clonotype was picked up many times. V and J are TRBV28 and TRBJ2-1, with 9 positions matching TRBD2. Germline V gene sequence: CDR1 MDHEN, CDR2 SYDVKM. This CDR3 is 13 amino acids long. With 8 bases clipped from V and 8 bases from J, the junction kept 7 bases outside the gene matches. Here the CDR3 reads CASGTSQTDEQFF. CDR3 nucleotides: TGTGCCAGCGGGACTAGCCAGACGGATGAGCAGTTCTTC.

The chain has TRBV7-9 and TRBJ2-1, with 12 bases matching TRBD2. This CDR3 has 16 residues. Germline loops: CDR1 SEHNR, CDR2 FQNEAQ (reference sequence). V lost 5 bases and J lost 8; bases outside the gene matches: 10. The CDR3 nucleotides read TGTGCCAGCAGCGAGACTAGCGGGAGTCTGTTCGATGAGCAGTTCTTC. Amino acid sequence: CASSETSGSLFDEQFF.

This clonotype has just a few counts. The chain links TRBV11-2 to TRBJ2-7, with TRBD2 identical over 12 bases. The V gene end was trimmed by 3 bases and the J gene end by 4 bases; junction bases not matched to a gene: 7. Germline V CDR1 and CDR2: SGHAT, FQNNGV. The CDR3 is 16 amino acids. The CDR3 loop is CASSLERLAGAYEQYF. Written as DNA, the CDR3 is TGTGCCAGCAGCTTGGAAAGACTAGCGGGAGCTTACGAGCAGTACTTC.

At least ten counts were recorded for this clonotype. The rearrangement links TRBV28 to TRBJ1-1, with 8 bases aligning to TRBD1. This CDR3 has 13 amino acids. CDR1 is MDHEN and CDR2 is SYDVKM in the germline V gene. V trimming: 4 bases; J trimming: 8 bases; junction bases outside the gene matches: 6. This CDR3 reads CASSWTGTSEAFF. DNA of the CDR3: TGTGCCAGCAGTTGGACAGGGACTTCGGAAGCTTTCTTT.

V usage is TRBV5-1 and J usage is TRBJ2-5; no clear D gene. With 0 bases removed from V and 5 bases from J, the gap between germline ends came to 11 bases. Per germline, CDR1 SGHRS and CDR2 YFSETQ. This CDR3 spans 14 amino acids. CDR3 amino acids: CASSLAEISETQYF. The CDR3 DNA follows: TGCGCCAGCAGCTTGGCCGAAATATCGGAGACCCAGTACTTC.

This clonotype occurred a few times. The rearrangement links TRBV27 to TRBJ2-6; D may be TRBD1 or TRBD2 (6 bases each). The CDR3 consists of 15 residues. Trimming cost V 6 bases and J 0 bases, with 9 bases left between them. Germline values: CDR1 MNHEY, CDR2 SMNVEV (reference sequence). CDR3 in amino acids: CASSWGASGANVLTF. The CDR3 coding sequence is TGTGCCAGCAGCTGGGGGGCCTCTGGGGCCAACGTCCTGACTTTC.

In its sample, this clonotype was seen many times. The rearrangement uses TRBV6-4 and TRBJ2-1, with unresolved D. Trimming cost V 3 bases and J 2 bases, with 8 bases left between them. Germline V CDR1 and CDR2: MRHNA, SNTAGT. The CDR3 consists of 14 residues. The CDR3 nucleotides are TGTGCCAGCAGTGAAGACGGTACCTACAATGAGCAGTTCTTC. Encoded protein: CASSEDGTYNEQFF.

This sequence joins TRBV6-4 and TRBJ2-2, with TRBD2 matching 9 bases. V gave up 0 bases and J gave up 7 bases; unmatched junction bases: 6. In germline, CDR1 is MRHNA, CDR2 SNTAGT. CDR3 size: 16 residues. The CDR3 DNA reads TGTGCCAGCAGTGACTCGCCTAGCGGGACGAACGGGGAGCTGTTTTTT. Amino acid sequence: CASSDSPSGTNGELFF.

This clonotype was found once. The CDR3 protein is CSASVLGLDETQYF. In nucleotides, the CDR3 is TGCAGTGCTAGTGTGCTTGGACTAGACGAGACCCAGTACTTC. This sequence joins TRBV20-1 and TRBJ2-5, with 7 bases that match TRBD2. The CDR3 has 14 residues. Trimming at V came to 3 bases and at J to 5 bases, leaving 9 bases not matched to a gene. The germline CDR1 and CDR2 sequences are DFQATT and SNEGSKA (reference sequence).

The chain joins TRBV15 to TRBJ2-3, with unresolved D. The CDR3 is 12 amino acids. Germline V CDR1 and CDR2: LNHNV, YYDKDF (reference sequence). Trimming removed 3 bases at V and 9 bases at J, with 10 bases between. The CDR3 DNA sequence: TGTGCCACCAGCAGCTTGGAGTTCACGCAGTATTTT. The encoded protein is CATSSLEFTQYF.

The DNA for the CDR3 is TGCAGTGCCCAAGGACTAGCGGGGATCGGCACCGGGGAGCTGTTTTTT. Translated: CSAQGLAGIGTGELFF. J is TRBJ2-2 and V is TRBV20-1; 12 bases are a match to TRBD2. V lost 6 bases, J lost 4 bases, and 9 bases stayed unmatched. Germline assignment: CDR1 DFQATT and CDR2 SNEGSKA (reference sequence). CDR3 length: 16 amino acids.

The CDR3 spells CASSLPDRSNEQFF. Written as DNA, the CDR3 is TGTGCCAGCAGCTTACCCGACAGGTCCAATGAGCAGTTCTTC. The rearrangement uses TRBV7-3 and TRBJ2-1, with D tentatively TRBD1 (6 bases). V lost 2 bases and J 6 bases, leaving 11 bases between the germline ends. Germline-derived CDR1 and CDR2 are SGHTA and FQGTGA. This CDR3 has 14 amino acids.

Many counts were recorded for this clonotype. The chain has TRBV4-1 and TRBJ2-1; tentative D call: TRBD2 (6 bases). Germline values: CDR1 MGHRA, CDR2 YSYEKL. The CDR3 has 17 amino acids. V dropped 0 bases and J dropped 0 bases, with 12 bases sitting between them. The CDR3 reads CASSQELAVASYNEQFF. In DNA, the CDR3 is TGCGCCAGCAGCCAAGAACTAGCTGTTGCCTCCTACAATGAGCAGTTCTTC.

The V and J genes are TRBV27 and TRBJ1-1; D is possibly TRBD1 (5 bases). V lost 6 bases to trimming and J lost 4 bases, with 9 bases between them. This CDR3 is built from 12 residues. From germline, CDR1 is MNHEY and CDR2 SMNVEV (reference sequence). DNA for the CDR3: TGTGCCAGCAGCTCAGGGACCACTGAAGCTTTCTTT. Encoded protein: CASSSGTTEAFF.

This clonotype has a handful of counts. This chain uses TRBV5-1 with TRBJ2-3; 9 positions match TRBD2. Germline values: CDR1 SGHRS, CDR2 YFSETQ. CDR3 length: 13 amino acids. V lost 7 bases, J lost 5 bases, and 5 bases stayed unmatched. The CDR3, as DNA: TGCGCCAGCGCGGGGGGGGCAATAGATACGCAGTATTTT. Translation gives CASAGGAIDTQYF. Full variable domain (outside the CDR3, taken from reference TRBV5-1 and TRBJ2-3): KAGVTQTPRYLIKTRGQQVTLSCSPISGHRSVSWYQQTPGQGLQFLFEYFSETQRNKGNFPGRFSGRQFSNSRSEMNVSTLELGDSALYLCASAGGAIDTQYFGPGTRLTVL.

The chain joins TRBV10-2 to TRBJ2-1, with 9 bases matching TRBD1. The CDR3 covers 15 residues. The V gene's germline CDR1 is WSHSY and CDR2 SAAADI. V shed 6 bases, J shed 8 bases, and the junction held 11 bases outside the gene matches. The CDR3 here is CASRVKGDRVDEQFF. CDR3 nucleotide sequence: TGCGCCAGCAGGGTTAAGGGGGACAGGGTTGATGAGCAGTTCTTC.

This clonotype was recorded a few times. The chain uses TRBV12-3 or TRBV12-4 and TRBJ1-1, with D uncertain. V lost 1 base and J lost 7, with 7 bases in between. The CDR3 has 12 residues. CDR3 loop: CASSLEAGEAFF. CDR3 nucleotides: TGTGCCAGCAGTTTAGAGGCAGGTGAAGCTTTCTTT.

This clonotype was observed a few times. V gene TRBV11-2 combines with J gene TRBJ2-7, with D possibly matching TRBD1 (5 bases). This CDR3 is 17 amino acids long. Germline CDR1 and CDR2: SGHAT and FQNNGV. V shed 2 bases and J shed 0 bases, with 17 bases lying between them. The chain's CDR3 is CASSLNWRIRGSYEQYF. CDR3 DNA: TGTGCCAGCAGCTTAAATTGGCGGATTAGGGGCTCCTACGAGCAGTACTTC.